This T cell receptor beta chain was found in a study of cytomegalovirus exposure and HLA in healthy donors. The V end lost 1 base, the J end lost 7 bases, and 12 bases lay between the germline ends. The CDR3 covers 14 residues. In germline, CDR1 is SGHAT, CDR2 FQNNGV. PCR used 60 Vbeta primers and 13 Jbeta primers. TCRdb's copy holds only in-frame clones and misses some; the assay was immunoSEQ multiplex PCR. The sample lists 150,000 or so clones, almost 85% occurring once. The sample comprised PBMCs. V gene TRBV11-2 combines with J gene TRBJ2-3, with a weak D call TRBD2 (5 bases). This TCR derives from a man aged 25-40 years in good health and CMV-seropositive. DNA for the CDR3: TGTGCCAGCAGCTTAGCGGCAGCGGTGAATACGCAGTATTTT. Protein product: CASSLAAAVNTQYF.